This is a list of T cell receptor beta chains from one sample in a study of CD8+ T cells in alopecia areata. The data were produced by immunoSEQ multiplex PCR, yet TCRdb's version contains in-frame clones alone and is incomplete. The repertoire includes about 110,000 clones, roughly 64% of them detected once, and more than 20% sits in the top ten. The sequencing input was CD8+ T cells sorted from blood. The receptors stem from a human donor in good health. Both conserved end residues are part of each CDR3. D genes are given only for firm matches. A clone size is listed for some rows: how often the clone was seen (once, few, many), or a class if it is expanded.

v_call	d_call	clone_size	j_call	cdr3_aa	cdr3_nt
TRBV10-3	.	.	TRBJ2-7	CAIRQMGSYEQYF	TGTGCCATCAGACAGATGGGCTCCTACGAGCAGTACTTC
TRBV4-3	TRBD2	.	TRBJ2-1	CASSQEMAGGPYNEQFF	TGCGCCAGCAGCCAAGAAATGGCGGGGGGCCCCTACAATGAGCAGTTCTTC
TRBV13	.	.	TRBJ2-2	CASSRGTPGELFF	TGTGCCAGCAGCCGCGGGACTCCCGGGGAGCTGTTTTTT
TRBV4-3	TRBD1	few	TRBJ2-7	CASSHNRGPYDEQYF	TGCGCCAGCAGCCATAACAGGGGGCCTTACGACGAGCAGTACTTC
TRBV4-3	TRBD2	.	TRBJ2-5	CASSQEPSGAGEETQYF	TGCGCCAGCAGCCAAGAGCCCTCTGGGGCGGGGGAGGAGACCCAGTACTTC
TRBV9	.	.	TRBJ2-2	CASRDPTDTGELFF	TGTGCCAGCAGAGACCCGACGGACACCGGGGAGCTGTTTTTT
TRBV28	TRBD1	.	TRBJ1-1	CASSITGGATEAFF	TGTGCCAGCAGTATTACAGGGGGCGCAACTGAAGCTTTCTTT
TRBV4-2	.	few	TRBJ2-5	CASSQERKTQYF	TGTGCCAGCAGCCAAGAAAGGAAGACCCAGTACTTC
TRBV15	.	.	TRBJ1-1	CATSSTQTLGPMNTEAFF	TGTGCCACCAGCAGCACTCAGACCCTAGGGCCCATGAACACTGAAGCTTTCTTT
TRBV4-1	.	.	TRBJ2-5	CASSQESAGGARQETQYF	TGCGCCAGCAGCCAAGAATCGGCGGGCGGGGCAAGGCAAGAGACCCAGTACTTC
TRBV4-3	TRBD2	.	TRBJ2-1	CASSQELAGYGEQFF	TGCGCCAGCAGCCAGGAACTAGCGGGGTACGGTGAGCAGTTCTTC
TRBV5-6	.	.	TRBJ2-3	CASSAQTRSSTDTQYF	TGTGCCAGCAGCGCACAGACTAGATCGAGCACAGATACGCAGTATTTT